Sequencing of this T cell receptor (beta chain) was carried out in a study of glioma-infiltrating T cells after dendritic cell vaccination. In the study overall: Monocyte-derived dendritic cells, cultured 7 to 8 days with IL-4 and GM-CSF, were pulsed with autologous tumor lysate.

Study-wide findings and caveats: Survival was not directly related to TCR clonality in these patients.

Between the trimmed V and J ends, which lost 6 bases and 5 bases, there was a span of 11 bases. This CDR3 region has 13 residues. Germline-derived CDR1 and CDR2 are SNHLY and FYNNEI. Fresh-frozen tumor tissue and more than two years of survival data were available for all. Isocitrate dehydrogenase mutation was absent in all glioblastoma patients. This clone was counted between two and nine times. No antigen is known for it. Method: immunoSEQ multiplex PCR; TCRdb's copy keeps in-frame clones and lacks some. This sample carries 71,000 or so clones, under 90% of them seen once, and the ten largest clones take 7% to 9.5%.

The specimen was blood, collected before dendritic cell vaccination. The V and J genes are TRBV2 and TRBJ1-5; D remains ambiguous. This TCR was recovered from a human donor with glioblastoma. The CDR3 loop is CASSPEGDQPQHF. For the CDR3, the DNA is TGTGCCAGCAGCCCAGAGGGCGATCAGCCCCAGCATTTT.